The sequence of this T cell receptor (beta chain) was determined in a study of vaccination and CD4 T cells after COVID-19. Across the study: The post-COVID sampling time was a median about 98 days after diagnosis, ranging from 35 to 161. Median time from second vaccine dose to sampling was approximately 74 days (14 to 241).

With respect to this clonotype: What it binds is not known.

Sequencing of DNA taken from cultured CD4+ T cells relied on the Oncomine TCR Beta short-read assay. In this case, cultured CD4+ T cells provided the extracted genomic DNA. A single record per CDR3 protein comes from TCRdb applying MiXCR to the PCR reads. Of roughly 20,000 distinct CDR3 sequences listed, about 40% are singletons. The treatment here: roughly ten-day PBMC culture with coronavirus spike peptide pools or control peptides (ViraFEST assay). Once peptide pools had expanded antigen-specific T cells, ViraFEST sequenced TCRs. V shed 5 bases and J shed 4 bases, with 12 bases lying between them. The CDR3 consists of 13 residues. The germline gives CDR1 SQVTM, CDR2 ANQGSEA.

Sequences were derived from CD4+ T cells from blood, cultured in vitro, sampled after SARS-CoV-2 vaccination. The rearrangement links TRBV29-1 to TRBJ1-5, with a weak D call TRBD1 (5 bases). The TCR originated in a human donor who had recovered from COVID-19. This CDR3 is CSVTWGANQPQHF. As DNA, the CDR3 is TGCAGCGTTACCTGGGGCGCTAATCAGCCCCAGCATTTT.